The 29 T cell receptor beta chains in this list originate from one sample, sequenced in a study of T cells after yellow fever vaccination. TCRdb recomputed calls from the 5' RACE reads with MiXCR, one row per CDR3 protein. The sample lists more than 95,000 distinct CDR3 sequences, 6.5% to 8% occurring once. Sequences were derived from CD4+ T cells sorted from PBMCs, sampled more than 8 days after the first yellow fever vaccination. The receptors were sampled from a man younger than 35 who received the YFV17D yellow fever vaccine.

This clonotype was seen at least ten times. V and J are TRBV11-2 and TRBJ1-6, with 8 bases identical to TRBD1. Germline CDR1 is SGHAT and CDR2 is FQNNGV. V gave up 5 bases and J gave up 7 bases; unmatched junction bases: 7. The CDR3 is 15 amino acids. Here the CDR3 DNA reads TGTGCCAGCAGCAGACAGGGGCCTACCAATTCACCCCTCCACTTT. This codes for CASSRQGPTNSPLHF.

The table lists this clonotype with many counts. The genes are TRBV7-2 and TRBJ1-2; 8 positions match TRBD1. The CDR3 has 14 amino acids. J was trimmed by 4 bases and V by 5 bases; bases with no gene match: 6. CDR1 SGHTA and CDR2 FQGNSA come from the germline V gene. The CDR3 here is CASSPRQGSYGYTF. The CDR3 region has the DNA TGTGCCAGCAGCCCTCGACAGGGGAGCTATGGCTACACCTTC.

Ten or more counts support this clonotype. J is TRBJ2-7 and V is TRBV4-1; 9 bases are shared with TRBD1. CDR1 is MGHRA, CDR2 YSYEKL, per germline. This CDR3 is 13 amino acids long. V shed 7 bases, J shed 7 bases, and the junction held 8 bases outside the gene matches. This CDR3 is CASKGTGRWEQYF. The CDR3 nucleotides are TGCGCCAGCAAGGGGACAGGGCGCTGGGAGCAGTACTTC.

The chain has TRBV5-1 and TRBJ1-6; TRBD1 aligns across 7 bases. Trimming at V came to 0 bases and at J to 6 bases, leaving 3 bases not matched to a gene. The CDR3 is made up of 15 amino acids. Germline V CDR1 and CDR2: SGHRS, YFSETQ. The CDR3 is CASSLGGQINSPLHF. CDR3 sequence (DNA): TGCGCCAGCAGCTTGGGGGGACAGATTAATTCACCCCTCCACTTT.

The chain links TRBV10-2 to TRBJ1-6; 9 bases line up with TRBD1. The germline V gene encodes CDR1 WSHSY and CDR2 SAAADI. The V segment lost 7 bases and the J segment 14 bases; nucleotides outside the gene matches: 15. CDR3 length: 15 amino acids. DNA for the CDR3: TGCGCCAGCAAGCCGGGACAGGGCCTTTCGGAGGCCCTCCACTTT. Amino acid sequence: CASKPGQGLSEALHF.

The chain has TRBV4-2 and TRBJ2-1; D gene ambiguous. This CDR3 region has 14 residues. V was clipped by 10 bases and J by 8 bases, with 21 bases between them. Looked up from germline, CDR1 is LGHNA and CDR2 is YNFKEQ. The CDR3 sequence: CAMSPRLSWDEQFF. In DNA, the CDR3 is TGTGCCATGAGCCCCCGGCTGTCCTGGGATGAGCAGTTCTTC.

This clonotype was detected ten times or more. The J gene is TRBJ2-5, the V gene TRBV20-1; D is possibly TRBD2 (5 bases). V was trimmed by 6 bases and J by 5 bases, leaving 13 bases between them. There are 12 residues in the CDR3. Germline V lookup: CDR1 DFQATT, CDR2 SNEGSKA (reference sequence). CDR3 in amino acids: CSAVTTGETQYF. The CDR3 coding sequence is TGCAGTGCGGTGACTACGGGGGAGACCCAGTACTTC.

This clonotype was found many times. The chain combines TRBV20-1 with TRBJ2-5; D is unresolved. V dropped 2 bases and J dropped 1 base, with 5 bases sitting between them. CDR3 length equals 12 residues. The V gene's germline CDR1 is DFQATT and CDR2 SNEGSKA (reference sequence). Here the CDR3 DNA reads TGCAGTGCTAGATTTGGCCAAGAGACCCAGTACTTC. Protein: CSARFGQETQYF.

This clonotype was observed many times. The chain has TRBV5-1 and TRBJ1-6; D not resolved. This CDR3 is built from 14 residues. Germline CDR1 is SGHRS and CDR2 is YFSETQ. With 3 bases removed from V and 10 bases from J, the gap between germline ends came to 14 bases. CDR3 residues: CASSSVEGRSPLHF. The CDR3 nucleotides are TGCGCCAGCAGCTCGGTGGAGGGTCGGTCACCCCTCCACTTT.

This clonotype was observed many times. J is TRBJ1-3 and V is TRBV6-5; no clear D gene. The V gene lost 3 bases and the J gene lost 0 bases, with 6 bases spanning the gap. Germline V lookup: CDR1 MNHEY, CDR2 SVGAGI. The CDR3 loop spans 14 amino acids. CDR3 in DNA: TGTGCCAGCAGTTATGTGAGCTCTGGAAACACCATATATTTT. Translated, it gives CASSYVSSGNTIYF.

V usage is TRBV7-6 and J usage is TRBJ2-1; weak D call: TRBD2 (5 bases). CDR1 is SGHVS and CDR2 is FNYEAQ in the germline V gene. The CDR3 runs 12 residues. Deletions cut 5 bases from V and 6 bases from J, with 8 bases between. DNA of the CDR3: TGTGCCAGCAGCCTGGGGAGCAATGAGCAGTTCTTC. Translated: CASSLGSNEQFF.

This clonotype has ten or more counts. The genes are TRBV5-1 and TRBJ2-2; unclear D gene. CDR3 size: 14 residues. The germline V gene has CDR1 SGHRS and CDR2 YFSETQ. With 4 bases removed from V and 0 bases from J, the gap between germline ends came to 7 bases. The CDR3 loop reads CASSDLPNTGELFF. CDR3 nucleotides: TGCGCCAGCAGCGACCTACCGAACACCGGGGAGCTGTTTTTT.

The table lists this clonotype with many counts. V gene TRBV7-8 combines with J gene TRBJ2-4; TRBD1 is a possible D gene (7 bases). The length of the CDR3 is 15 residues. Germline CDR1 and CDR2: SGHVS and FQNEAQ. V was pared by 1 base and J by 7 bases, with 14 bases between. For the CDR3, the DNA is TGTGCCAGCAGCTTAGTAGGAGGGGGCAAGAACATTCAGTACTTC. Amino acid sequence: CASSLVGGGKNIQYF.

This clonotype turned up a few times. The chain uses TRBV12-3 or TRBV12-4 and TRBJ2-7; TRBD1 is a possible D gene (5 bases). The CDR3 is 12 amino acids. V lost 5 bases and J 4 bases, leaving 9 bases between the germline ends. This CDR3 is CASSPRQYEQYF. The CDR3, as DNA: TGTGCCAGCAGTCCCCGACAGTACGAGCAGTACTTC.

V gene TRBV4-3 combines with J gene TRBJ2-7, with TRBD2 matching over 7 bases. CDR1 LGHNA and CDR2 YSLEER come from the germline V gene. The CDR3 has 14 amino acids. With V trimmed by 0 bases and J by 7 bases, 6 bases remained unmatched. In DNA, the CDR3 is TGCGCCAGCAGCCAAGATGGTTTGCGGGGGGAGCAGTACTTC. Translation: CASSQDGLRGEQYF.

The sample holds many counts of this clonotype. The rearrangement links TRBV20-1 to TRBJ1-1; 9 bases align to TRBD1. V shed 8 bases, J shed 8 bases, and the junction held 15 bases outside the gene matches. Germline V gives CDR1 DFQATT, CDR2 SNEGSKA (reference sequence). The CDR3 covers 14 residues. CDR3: CSTYRDRVSLEAFF. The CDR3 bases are TGCAGTACCTATCGGGACAGGGTATCCCTAGAAGCTTTCTTT.

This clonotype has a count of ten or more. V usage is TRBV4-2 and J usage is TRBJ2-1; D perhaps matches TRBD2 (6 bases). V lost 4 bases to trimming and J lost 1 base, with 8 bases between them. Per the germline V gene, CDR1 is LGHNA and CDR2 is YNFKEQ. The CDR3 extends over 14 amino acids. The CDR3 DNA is TGTGCCAGCAGCCGAGCGGGTTCCTACAATGAGCAGTTCTTC. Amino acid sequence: CASSRAGSYNEQFF.

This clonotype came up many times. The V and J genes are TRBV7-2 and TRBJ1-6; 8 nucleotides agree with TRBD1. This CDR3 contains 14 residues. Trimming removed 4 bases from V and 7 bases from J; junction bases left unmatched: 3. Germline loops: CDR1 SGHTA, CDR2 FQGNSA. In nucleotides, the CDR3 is TGTGCCAGCAGCTCCCGACAGGGGAATTCACCCCTCCACTTT. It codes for CASSSRQGNSPLHF.

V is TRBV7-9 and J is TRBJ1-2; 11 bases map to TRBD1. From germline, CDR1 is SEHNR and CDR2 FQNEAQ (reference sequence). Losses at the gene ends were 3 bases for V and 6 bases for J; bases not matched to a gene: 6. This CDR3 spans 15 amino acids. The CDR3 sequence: CASSFTGTGGDGYTF. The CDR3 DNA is TGTGCCAGCAGCTTTACGGGGACAGGGGGAGATGGCTACACCTTC. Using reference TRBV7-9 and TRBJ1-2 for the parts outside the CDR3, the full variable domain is DTGVSQNPRHKITKRGQNVTFRCDPISEHNRLYWYRQTLGQGPEFLTYFQNEAQLEKSRLLSDRFSAERPKGSFSTLEIQRTEQGDSAMYLCASSFTGTGGDGYTFGSGTRLTVV.

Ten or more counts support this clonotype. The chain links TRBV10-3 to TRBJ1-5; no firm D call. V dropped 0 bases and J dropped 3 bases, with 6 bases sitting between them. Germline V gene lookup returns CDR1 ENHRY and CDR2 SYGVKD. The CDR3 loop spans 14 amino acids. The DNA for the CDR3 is TGTGCCATCAGTGAGTCGGGTATCAATCAGCCCCAGCATTTT. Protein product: CAISESGINQPQHF.

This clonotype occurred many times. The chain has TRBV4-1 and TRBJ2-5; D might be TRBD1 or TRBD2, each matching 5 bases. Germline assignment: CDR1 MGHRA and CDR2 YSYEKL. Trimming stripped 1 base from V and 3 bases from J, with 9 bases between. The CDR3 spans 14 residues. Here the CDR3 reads CASSQAGTEETQYF. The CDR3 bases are TGCGCCAGCAGCCAAGCCGGGACGGAAGAGACCCAGTACTTC.

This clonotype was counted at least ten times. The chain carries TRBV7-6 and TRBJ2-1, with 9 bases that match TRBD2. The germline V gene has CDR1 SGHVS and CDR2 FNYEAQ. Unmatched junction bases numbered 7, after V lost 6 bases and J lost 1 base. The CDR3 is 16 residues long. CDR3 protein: CASRKSGGPSYNEQFF. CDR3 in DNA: TGTGCCAGCAGGAAAAGCGGGGGGCCTTCCTACAATGAGCAGTTCTTC.

CDR3 sequence (DNA): TGTGCCAGCAGCTTAGGTCGACAGAAGAACACTGAAGCTTTCTTT. Translating gives CASSLGRQKNTEAFF. V gene TRBV7-8 combines with J gene TRBJ1-1; D might be TRBD1 (5 bases). From germline, CDR1 is SGHVS and CDR2 FQNEAQ. Between the trimmed V and J ends, which lost 1 base and 1 base, there was a span of 10 bases. The CDR3 contains 15 residues.

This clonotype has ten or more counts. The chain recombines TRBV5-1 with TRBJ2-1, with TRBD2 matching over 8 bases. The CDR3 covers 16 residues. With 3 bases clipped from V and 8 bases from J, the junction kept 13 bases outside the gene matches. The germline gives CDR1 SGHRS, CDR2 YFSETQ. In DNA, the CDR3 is TGCGCCAGCAGCTATTTAGCGGGGAGCGTTTCCTATGAGCAGTTCTTC. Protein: CASSYLAGSVSYEQFF.

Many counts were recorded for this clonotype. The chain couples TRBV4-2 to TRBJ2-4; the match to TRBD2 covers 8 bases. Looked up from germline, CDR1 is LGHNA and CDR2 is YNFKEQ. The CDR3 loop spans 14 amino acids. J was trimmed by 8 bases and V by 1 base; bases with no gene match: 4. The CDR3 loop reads CASSQGAAGDIQYF. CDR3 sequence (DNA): TGTGCCAGCAGCCAAGGGGCAGCGGGAGACATTCAGTACTTC.

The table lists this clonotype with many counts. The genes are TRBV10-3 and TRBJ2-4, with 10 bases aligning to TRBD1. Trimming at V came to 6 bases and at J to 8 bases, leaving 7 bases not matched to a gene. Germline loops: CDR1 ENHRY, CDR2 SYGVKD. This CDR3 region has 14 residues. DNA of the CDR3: TGTGCCATCAGCTACGGGACAGGGGAGGACATTCAGTACTTC. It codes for CAISYGTGEDIQYF.

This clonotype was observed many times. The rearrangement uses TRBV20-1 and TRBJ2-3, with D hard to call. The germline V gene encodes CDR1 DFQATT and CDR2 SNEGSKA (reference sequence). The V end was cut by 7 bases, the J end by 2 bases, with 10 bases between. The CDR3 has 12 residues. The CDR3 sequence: CSGLEHTDTQYF. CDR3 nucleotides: TGCAGTGGACTCGAGCACACAGATACGCAGTATTTT.

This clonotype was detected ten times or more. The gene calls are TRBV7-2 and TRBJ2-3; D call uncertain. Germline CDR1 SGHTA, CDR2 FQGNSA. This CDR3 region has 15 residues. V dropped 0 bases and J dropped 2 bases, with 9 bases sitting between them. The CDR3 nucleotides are TGTGCCAGCAGCTTAGCAGGCAGCTACACAGATACGCAGTATTTT. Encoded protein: CASSLAGSYTDTQYF.

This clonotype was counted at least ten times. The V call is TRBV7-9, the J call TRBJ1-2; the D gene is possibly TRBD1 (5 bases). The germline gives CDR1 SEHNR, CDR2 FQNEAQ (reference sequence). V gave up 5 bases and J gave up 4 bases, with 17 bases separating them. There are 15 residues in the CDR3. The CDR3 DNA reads TGTGCCAGCAGCCCGGGGGTAGGGGACTCCTATGGCTACACCTTC. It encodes CASSPGVGDSYGYTF.